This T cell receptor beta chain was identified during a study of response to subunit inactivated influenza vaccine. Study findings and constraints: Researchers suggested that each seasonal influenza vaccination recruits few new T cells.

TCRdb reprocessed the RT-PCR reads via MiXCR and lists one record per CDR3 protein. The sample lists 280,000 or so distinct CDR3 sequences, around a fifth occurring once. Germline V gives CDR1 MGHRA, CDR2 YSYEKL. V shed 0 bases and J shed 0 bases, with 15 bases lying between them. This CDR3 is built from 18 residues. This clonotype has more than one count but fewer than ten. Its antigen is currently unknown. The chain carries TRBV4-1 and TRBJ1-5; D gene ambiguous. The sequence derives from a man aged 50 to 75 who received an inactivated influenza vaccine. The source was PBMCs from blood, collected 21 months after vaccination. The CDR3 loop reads CASSQESPQGNSNQPQHF. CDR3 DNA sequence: TGCGCCAGCAGCCAAGAGTCACCCCAAGGGAATAGCAATCAGCCCCAGCATTTT.